One and the same sample provided the 18 T cell receptor beta chains below, sequenced in a study of Graves' ophthalmopathy and Graves' hyperthyroidism. Scientists amplified the TCR beta CDR3 regions from RNA transcripts. The library came from an HTBI-primed first-round RT-PCR and a second-round multiplex PCR. A single record per CDR3 protein comes from TCRdb applying MiXCR to the multiplex PCR reads. Here the sample spans over 500,000 distinct CDR3 sequences, 22% being singletons. Specimen: peripheral blood. The receptor set was obtained from a woman between 18 and 30 years old with stable Graves' hyperthyroidism. Some clones in this sample may be carry-over from other donors' samples.

This clonotype was detected only a few times. V gene TRBV29-1 combines with J gene TRBJ2-5; 9 bases are a match to TRBD1. With V trimmed by 3 bases and J by 4 bases, 6 bases remained unmatched. The CDR3 runs 14 residues. Germline loops: CDR1 SQVTM, CDR2 ANQGSEA. This chain's CDR3 is CSVEGQGTGETQYF. The DNA of the CDR3 is TGCAGCGTTGAGGGACAGGGAACGGGAGAGACCCAGTACTTC.

V gene TRBV6-1 combines with J gene TRBJ1-1, with TRBD1 identical over 8 bases. The V gene end was trimmed by 4 bases and the J gene end by 6 bases; junction bases not matched to a gene: 7. The germline V gene encodes CDR1 MNHNS and CDR2 SASEGT. The CDR3 is 14 amino acids. Here the CDR3 reads CASSGRQGTPEAFF. CDR3 nucleotides: TGTGCCAGCAGTGGACGACAGGGGACCCCTGAAGCTTTCTTT.

In this sample, this clonotype turned up many times. The genes are TRBV6-2 or TRBV6-3 and TRBJ1-5, with D hard to call. V was shortened by 2 bases and J by 5 bases, with 10 bases between the two germline ends. This CDR3 is built from 14 residues. From germline, CDR1 is MNHEY and CDR2 SVGEGT. CDR3 amino acids: CASSYHTGDQPQHF. The CDR3 coding sequence is TGTGCCAGCAGTTACCACACCGGGGATCAGCCCCAGCATTTT.

At least ten counts were recorded for this clonotype. The chain has TRBV5-1 and TRBJ1-6, with 7 positions matching TRBD1. Germline CDR1 and CDR2: SGHRS and YFSETQ. The length of the CDR3 is 14 residues. V gave up 4 bases and J gave up 7 bases; unmatched junction bases: 5. This chain's CDR3 is CASSLRTGNSPLHF. In DNA form, the CDR3 reads TGCGCCAGCAGCCTGCGGACAGGAAATTCACCCCTCCACTTT.

The chain recombines TRBV9 with TRBJ1-2; no firm D call. This CDR3 is 16 amino acids long. Germline CDR1 and CDR2: SGDLS and YYNGEE. V lost 2 bases to trimming and J lost 4 bases, with 18 bases between them. The CDR3 region has the DNA TGTGCCAGCAGCGTGACCTTTTTGGGAACTGGCTATGGCTACACCTTC. It translates to CASSVTFLGTGYGYTF.

The table lists this clonotype with many counts. This chain connects TRBV28 to TRBJ2-5; D may match TRBD1 or TRBD2 (5 bases each). This CDR3 region has 15 residues. V lost 1 base and J lost 4, with 13 bases in between. Germline CDR1 reads MDHEN; CDR2 reads SYDVKM. The CDR3, as DNA: TGTGCCAGCAGTTTATCCGGGGCGGTCGGAGAGACCCAGTACTTC. Encoded protein: CASSLSGAVGETQYF.

At least ten counts were recorded for this clonotype. This chain uses TRBV7-9 with TRBJ2-5; 12 bases are a match to TRBD2. Trimming cost V 5 bases and J 3 bases; bases outside gene matches: 4. Looked up from germline, CDR1 is SEHNR and CDR2 is FQNEAQ (reference sequence). This CDR3 has 15 amino acids. The CDR3 protein is CASSHRLAGEETQYF. As DNA, the CDR3 is TGTGCCAGCAGCCATCGACTAGCGGGAGAAGAGACCCAGTACTTC.

This clonotype was detected ten times or more. The J gene is TRBJ2-2, the V gene TRBV30; unclear D gene. The length of the CDR3 is 12 residues. V was shortened by 5 bases and J by 7 bases, with 11 bases between the two germline ends. The germline CDR1 and CDR2 sequences are GTSNPN and SVGIG (reference sequence). DNA of the CDR3: TGTGCCTGGGACGCAGGTGGCGGGGAGCTGTTTTTT. Translated: CAWDAGGGELFF.

The rearrangement links TRBV30 to TRBJ1-3; no firm D call. CDR3 length: 15 residues. Germline V gives CDR1 GTSNPN, CDR2 SVGIG (reference sequence). Between the trimmed V and J ends, which lost 4 bases and 4 bases, there was a span of 17 bases. The CDR3 is CAWKEGLTGGNTIYF. CDR3 DNA: TGTGCCTGGAAAGAGGGTCTGACGGGAGGAAACACCATATATTTT.

The chain links TRBV6-2 or TRBV6-3 to TRBJ1-2; 9 bases line up with TRBD1. Per germline, CDR1 MNHEY and CDR2 SVGEGT. V trimming: 2 bases; J trimming: 3 bases; junction bases outside the gene matches: 16. The CDR3 spans 19 residues. Here the CDR3 DNA reads TGTGCCAGCAGTTACACGCATTCGGGACAGGGAAGAAATTACTATGGCTACACCTTC. Its translation: CASSYTHSGQGRNYYGYTF.

The chain combines TRBV27 with TRBJ2-7; D uncertain. V was shortened by 3 bases and J by 0 bases, with 12 bases between the two germline ends. The CDR3 covers 15 residues. Germline V CDR1 and CDR2: MNHEY, SMNVEV (reference sequence). Here the CDR3 DNA reads TGTGCCAGCAGTTTGTCAGCCTCCAGCTCCTACGAGCAGTACGTC. It translates to CASSLSASSSYEQYV.

The count of this clonotype is one. The chain couples TRBV28 to TRBJ1-1; D call uncertain. Germline CDR1 MDHEN, CDR2 SYDVKM. CDR3 size: 16 residues. Deletions cut 6 bases from V and 0 bases from J, with 17 bases between. The CDR3 DNA is TGTGCCAGCAGCTCCCCCTCCGCAGGCCTGAACACTGAAGCTTTCTTT. Translation: CASSSPSAGLNTEAFF.

This clonotype was seen many times. The chain has TRBV12-3 or TRBV12-4 and TRBJ1-5; possible D gene TRBD1, 6 bases. This CDR3 has 16 residues. With 2 bases removed from V and 4 bases from J, the gap between germline ends came to 15 bases. The CDR3: CASSLTTGLINQPQHF. The CDR3, as DNA: TGTGCCAGCAGTTTAACTACAGGGCTGATAAATCAGCCCCAGCATTTT.

This clonotype was detected only a few times. This chain uses TRBV10-3 with TRBJ2-5; 8 bases are a match to TRBD1. This CDR3 is built from 14 residues. V lost 10 bases, J lost 4 bases, and 11 bases stayed unmatched. Germline V gene sequence: CDR1 ENHRY, CDR2 SYGVKD. In DNA, the CDR3 is TGTGCCACTACGGACAGGGCGAGGGGAGAGACCCAGTACTTC. Encoded protein: CATTDRARGETQYF.

The rearrangement uses TRBV5-1 and TRBJ2-4, with D hard to call. The CDR3 extends over 11 amino acids. In germline, CDR1 is SGHRS, CDR2 YFSETQ. Trimming removed 0 bases at V and 8 bases at J, with 3 bases between. CDR3 residues: CASSLDDIQYF. The CDR3 DNA sequence: TGCGCCAGCAGCTTGGATGACATTCAGTACTTC.

The rearrangement uses TRBV6-1 and TRBJ2-5; D is perhaps TRBD1 (5 bases). This CDR3 comprises 15 residues. Germline CDR1 and CDR2: MNHNS and SASEGT. With 2 bases removed from V and 2 bases from J, the gap between germline ends came to 12 bases. CDR3 bases: TGTGCCAGCAGTGAATATGGGGCAGTACAAGAGACCCAGTACTTC. Residues: CASSEYGAVQETQYF.

In its sample, this clonotype was seen many times. V is TRBV28 and J is TRBJ2-7, with D possibly being TRBD1 (6 bases). The CDR3 contains 14 residues. V lost 6 bases and J lost 3, with 15 bases in between. Germline V lookup: CDR1 MDHEN, CDR2 SYDVKM. CDR3 sequence reads: CASRPVTGLYEQYF. In nucleotides, the CDR3 is TGTGCCAGCAGACCTGTAACAGGGCTCTACGAGCAGTACTTC.

The chain joins TRBV12-3 or TRBV12-4 to TRBJ1-2, with D tentatively TRBD1 (6 bases). CDR3 length equals 17 residues. V dropped 3 bases and J dropped 0 bases, with 17 bases sitting between them. CDR3 loop: CASSFVLGGSANYGYTF. The CDR3 DNA follows: TGTGCCAGCAGTTTTGTCCTGGGGGGCAGCGCTAACTATGGCTACACCTTC.